This T cell receptor (beta chain) is drawn from a study of blood T cell repertoires in COVID-19. In the original analysis: Scientists estimated how many nucleated cells there were by amplifying reference gene primers. Repertoires were generated with immunoSEQ multiplex PCR, while TCRdb's copy carries only in-frame clones and drops some. The V and J calls and clone size come from that table; D and trimming were worked out from the DNA. The repertoire consists of a few hundred thousand clones, with roughly 87% occurring once and the leading ten covering roughly 3%. Participants' reported clinical history set cohort assignment. Cohort 3 donors counted as recovered after two negative PCRs, clearance, or resolved symptoms. The germline V gene encodes CDR1 MDHEN and CDR2 SYDVKM. The CDR3 has 19 amino acids. The V and J ends lost 6 bases and 0 bases respectively, with 24 bases between them.

Specimen: PBMCs or T cells enriched from blood (not recorded which). The TCR was taken from a woman in her 30s who had recovered from COVID-19. The V call is TRBV28, the J call TRBJ1-3, with D perhaps matching TRBD1 (5 bases). CDR3 in DNA: TGTGCCAGCAGCTTCCTTAGGTGGGGCGGCCTTCCCTCTGGAAACACCATATATTTT. Translating it yields CASSFLRWGGLPSGNTIYF. The full variable domain, rest sourced from reference TRBV28 and TRBJ1-3, is DVKVTQSSRYLVKRTGEKVFLECVQDMDHENMFWYRQDPGLGLRLIYFSYDVKMKEKGDIPEGYSVSREKKERFSLILESASTNQTSMYLCASSFLRWGGLPSGNTIYFGEGSWLTVV.